This T cell receptor (beta chain) emerged from a study of T-cell memory formation after mild COVID-19. Across the study: Clustering of TCRs was largely donor specific. Broader study findings: Mainly in CM and EM were contracting CD4+ clones; CD8+ were in EMRA.

In TCRdb, the 5' RACE reads were re-called with MiXCR into one record per CDR3 protein. The table records roughly 190,000 distinct CDR3 sequences, approximately 16% of them present only once. As to this clonotype: Its specificity is not known.

The trim removed 5 bases at V and 5 bases at J, leaving 11 bases unmatched. This CDR3 is 15 amino acids long. Germline V gives CDR1 SGHTA, CDR2 FQGTGA. This TCR was sampled from an adult woman who had mild COVID-19 (a few samples of this study predate the infection). Cell type and time point are not known. This sequence joins TRBV7-3 and TRBJ2-5; 7 bases align to TRBD2. The sequencing input was PBMCs or a T cell subset sorted from them (not recorded which). CDR3 sequence (DNA): TGTGCCAGCAGCCCAACCCCAGCGGGGATTGAGACCCAGTACTTC. This translates into CASSPTPAGIETQYF.